The 9 T cell receptor beta chains given below trace back to one sample, sequenced in a study of shared clonotypes between healthy human individuals. The method was immunoSEQ multiplex PCR; TCRdb's version includes in-frame clones alone and lacks a portion of them. The profile shows a few hundred thousand clones, approximately 74% of them singletons. The specimen was memory CD4+ T cells sorted from blood. Subset here: CD45RA-negative fraction. These receptors were obtained from a man between 25 and 39 years old in good health.

The V gene is TRBV10-3, the J gene TRBJ2-1, with 7 bases lining up with TRBD1. Germline-derived CDR1 and CDR2 are ENHRY and SYGVKD. The CDR3 length is 16 residues. V gave up 4 bases and J gave up 2 bases; unmatched junction bases: 8. DNA of the CDR3: TGTGCCATCAGTGGACGGGACAGTAGAGCCTACAATGAGCAGTTCTTC. Amino acid sequence: CAISGRDSRAYNEQFF.

The genes are TRBV18 and TRBJ2-7; D is possibly TRBD1 (6 bases). The CDR3 length is 13 residues. The V end lost 6 bases, the J end lost 3 bases, and 12 bases lay between the germline ends. CDR1 is KGHSH and CDR2 is LQKENI in the germline V gene. The CDR3 is CASSRTRGYEQYF. The CDR3 coding sequence is TGTGCCAGCTCCCGGACCAGGGGCTACGAGCAGTACTTC.

The chain employs TRBV28 and TRBJ2-7, with 7 bases lining up with TRBD1. V dropped 8 bases and J dropped 3; count of bases not matched to a gene: 7. Germline lookup yields CDR1 MDHEN and CDR2 SYDVKM. There are 13 residues in the CDR3. In DNA form, the CDR3 reads TGTGCCAGCTCGAGGGGGCGCCACTACGAGCAGTACTTC. This gives the protein CASSRGRHYEQYF.

As regards this clone: Other DNA sequences within the sample encode an identical CDR3. V gene TRBV29-1 combines with J gene TRBJ2-3; possibly TRBD1 for D (5 bases). Trimming pared 3 bases from V and 3 bases from J, leaving 10 bases between. The germline gives CDR1 SQVTM, CDR2 ANQGSEA. CDR3 length: 13 residues. The CDR3 DNA reads TGCAGCGTTGACCAGGGTGGGACAGATACGCAGTATTTT. This sequence encodes CSVDQGGTDTQYF.

The rearrangement links TRBV7-2 to TRBJ2-1; perhaps TRBD1 as D (6 bases). With 2 bases removed from V and 10 bases from J, the gap between germline ends came to 21 bases. This CDR3 has 16 amino acids. Germline lookup yields CDR1 SGHTA and CDR2 FQGNSA. For the CDR3, the DNA is TGTGCCAGCAGCTTAATGGTGACAGGTTCTGGTCTCGAGCAGTTCTTC. It yields the protein CASSLMVTGSGLEQFF. The full variable domain, rest sourced from reference TRBV7-2 and TRBJ2-1, is GAGVSQSPSNKVTEKGKDVELRCDPISGHTALYWYRQSLGQGLEFLIYFQGNSAPDKSGLPSDRFSAERTGGSVSTLTIQRTQQEDSAVYLCASSLMVTGSGLEQFFGPGTRLTVL.

The V call is TRBV6-1, the J call TRBJ2-7; TRBD1 is a possible D gene (6 bases). This CDR3 region has 13 residues. CDR1 is MNHNS, CDR2 SASEGT, per germline. V dropped 3 bases and J dropped 2 bases, with 8 bases sitting between them. CDR3 loop: CASSDPGAYEQYF. CDR3 DNA: TGTGCCAGCAGTGATCCAGGGGCCTACGAGCAGTACTTC.

Only one count was recorded for this clone. The chain has TRBV7-9 and TRBJ1-5; D gene ambiguous. Trimming shortened V by 5 bases and J by 5 bases, and 28 bases separated the two germline ends. The germline gives CDR1 SEHNR, CDR2 FQNEAQ (reference sequence). The CDR3 contains 19 residues. The CDR3: CASSAIPLKQQGRDQPQHF. CDR3 nucleotides: TGTGCCAGCAGCGCAATACCCCTGAAACAACAAGGGCGTGATCAGCCCCAGCATTTT. The complete variable domain, with remaining parts taken from reference TRBV7-9 and TRBJ1-5, reads DTGVSQNPRHKITKRGQNVTFRCDPISEHNRLYWYRQTLGQGPEFLTYFQNEAQLEKSRLLSDRFSAERPKGSFSTLEIQRTEQGDSAMYLCASSAIPLKQQGRDQPQHFGDGTRLSIL.

This chain links TRBV15 with TRBJ2-2, with 9 bases matching TRBD1. Germline CDR1 and CDR2: LNHNV and YYDKDF (reference sequence). The CDR3 has 16 residues. V lost 1 base to trimming and J lost 7 bases; unmatched junction nucleotides: 7. The CDR3 DNA follows: TGTGCCACCAGCAGAGGGACAGGGGTTACCCACGGGGAGCTGTTTTTT. Translation: CATSRGTGVTHGELFF.

This clone was recorded a few times. The genes are TRBV7-2 and TRBJ1-5, with 8 bases lining up with TRBD1. CDR1 is SGHTA, CDR2 FQGNSA, per germline. V shed 0 bases and J 13 bases; nucleotides not matched to a gene: 5. The CDR3 spans 13 residues. This CDR3 reads CASSLAPGQGQHF. The CDR3 DNA reads TGTGCCAGCAGCTTAGCGCCCGGACAGGGTCAGCATTTT.